This TCR beta chain was captured in a study of tumor and adjacent non-tumor tissue in lung cancer. RNA was extracted from bulk tissue without any cell sorting. More than 3 cm separated this lung sample from the edge of the tumor. Germline assignment: CDR1 SQVTM and CDR2 ANQGSEA. Trimming took 7 bases from V and 2 from J, leaving 15 bases between them. This CDR3 is built from 13 residues. As concerns this clonotype: Its antigen is not known.

Study-level results: Normal lung showed higher cumulative top 100 clone frequency than tumor. Shorter survival was associated with higher TCR diversity in tumors.

The library came from three nested PCR rounds adapted from ARM-PCR protocols. TCRdb analysed the multiplex PCR reads with MiXCR anew, one entry per CDR3 protein. The data show roughly 90,000 distinct CDR3 sequences, under 80% seen once. The gene calls are TRBV29-1 and TRBJ2-7; a weak D match, TRBD2 (6 bases). Sequences were obtained from distant non-tumor lung tissue. The TCR originated in a woman between 45 and 60 years old with non-small cell lung cancer. The CDR3 is CSERGSEPYEQYF. The CDR3 bases are TGCAGCGAACGGGGGTCAGAACCCTACGAGCAGTACTTC.